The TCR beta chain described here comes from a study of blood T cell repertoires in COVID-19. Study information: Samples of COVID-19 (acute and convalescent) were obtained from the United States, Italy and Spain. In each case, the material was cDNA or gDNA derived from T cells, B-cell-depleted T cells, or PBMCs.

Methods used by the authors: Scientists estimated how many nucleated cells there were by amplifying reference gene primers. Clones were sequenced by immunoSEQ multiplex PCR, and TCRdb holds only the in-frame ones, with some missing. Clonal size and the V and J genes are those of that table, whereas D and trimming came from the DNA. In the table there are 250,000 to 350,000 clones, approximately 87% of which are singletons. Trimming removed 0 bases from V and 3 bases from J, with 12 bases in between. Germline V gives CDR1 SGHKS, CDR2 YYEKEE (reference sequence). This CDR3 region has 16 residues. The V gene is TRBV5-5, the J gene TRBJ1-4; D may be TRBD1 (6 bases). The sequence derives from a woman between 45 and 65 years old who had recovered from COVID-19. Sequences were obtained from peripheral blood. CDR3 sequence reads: CASSLDAGAANEKLFF. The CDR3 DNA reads TGTGCCAGCAGCTTGGATGCAGGGGCCGCTAATGAAAAACTGTTTTTT.